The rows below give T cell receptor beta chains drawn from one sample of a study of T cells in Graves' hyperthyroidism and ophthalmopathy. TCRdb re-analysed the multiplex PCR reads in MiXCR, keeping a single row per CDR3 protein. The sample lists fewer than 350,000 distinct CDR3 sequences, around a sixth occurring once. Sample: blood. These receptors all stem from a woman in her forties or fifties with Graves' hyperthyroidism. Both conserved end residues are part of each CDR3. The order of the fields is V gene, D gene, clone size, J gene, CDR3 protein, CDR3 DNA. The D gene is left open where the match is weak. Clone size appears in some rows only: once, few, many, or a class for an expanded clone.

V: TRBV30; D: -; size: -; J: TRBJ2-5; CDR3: CAWSVGSDQETQYF; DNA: TGTGCCTGGAGTGTAGGGTCAGACCAAGAGACCCAGTACTTC
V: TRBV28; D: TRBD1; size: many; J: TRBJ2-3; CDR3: CASSLWFGTDEFGTQYF; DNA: TGTGCCAGCAGTTTATGGTTCGGGACAGACGAGTTTGGTACGCAGTATTTT
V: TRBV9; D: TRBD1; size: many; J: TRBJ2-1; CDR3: CASSRRMTGFDEQFF; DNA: TGTGCCAGCAGCCGACGTATGACAGGGTTCGATGAGCAGTTCTTC
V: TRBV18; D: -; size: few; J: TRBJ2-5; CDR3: CASSPTGTYQETQYF; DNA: TGTGCCAGCTCGCCGACAGGAACTTACCAAGAGACCCAGTACTTC
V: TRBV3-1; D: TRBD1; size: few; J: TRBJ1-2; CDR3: CASSSGGGYGYTF; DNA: TGTGCCAGCAGCTCAGGGGGGGGCTATGGCTACACCTTC
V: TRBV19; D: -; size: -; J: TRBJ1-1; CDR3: CASSLKTWMNTEAFF; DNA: TGTGCCAGTAGTCTAAAAACGTGGATGAACACTGAAGCTTTCTTT
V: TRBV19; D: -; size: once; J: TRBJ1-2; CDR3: CASKAATLYGYTF; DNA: TGTGCCAGTAAGGCGGCGACCCTCTATGGCTACACCTTC
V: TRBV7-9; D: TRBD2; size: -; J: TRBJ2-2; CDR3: CASSFEAGADTGELFF; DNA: TGTGCCAGCAGCTTTGAAGCGGGGGCGGACACCGGGGAGCTGTTTTTT
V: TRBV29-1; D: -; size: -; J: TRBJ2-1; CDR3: CSVEAESSYNEQFF; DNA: TGCAGCGTTGAGGCGGAGAGCTCCTACAATGAGCAGTTCTTC
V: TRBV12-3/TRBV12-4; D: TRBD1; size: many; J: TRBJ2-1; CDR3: CASSSDRVDNEQFF; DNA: TGTGCCAGCAGTTCCGACAGGGTGGACAATGAGCAGTTCTTC
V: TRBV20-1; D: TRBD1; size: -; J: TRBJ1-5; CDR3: CSADGQDLNQPQHF; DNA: TGCAGTGCTGATGGACAGGACCTCAATCAGCCCCAGCATTTT
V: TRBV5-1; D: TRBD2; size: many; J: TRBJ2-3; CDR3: CASSLPSGGPDTQYF; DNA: TGCGCCAGCAGCTTGCCTAGCGGGGGGCCCGATACGCAGTATTTT
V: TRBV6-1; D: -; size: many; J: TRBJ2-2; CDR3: CASSNSGTGELFF; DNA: TGTGCCAGCAGTAACAGCGGCACCGGGGAGCTGTTTTTT
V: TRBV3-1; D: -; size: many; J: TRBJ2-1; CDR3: CASSQDQTRYNEQFF; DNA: TGTGCCAGCAGCCAAGACCAGACTAGATACAATGAGCAGTTCTTC
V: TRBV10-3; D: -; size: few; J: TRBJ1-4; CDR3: CAIRAAPEEKLFF; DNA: TGTGCCATCAGAGCGGCCCCGGAAGAAAAACTGTTTTTT
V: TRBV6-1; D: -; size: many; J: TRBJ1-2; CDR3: CASTSRPPGGYTF; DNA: TGTGCCAGCACCTCCCGGCCCCCCGGTGGCTACACCTTC
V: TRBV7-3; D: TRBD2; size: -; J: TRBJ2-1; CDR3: CASSPTSGRAHEQFF; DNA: TGTGCCAGCAGCCCAACTAGCGGGAGGGCCCATGAGCAGTTCTTC
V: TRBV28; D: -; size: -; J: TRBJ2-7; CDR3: CASRQFGGSYEQYF; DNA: TGTGCCAGCAGACAGTTCGGGGGATCCTACGAGCAGTACTTC
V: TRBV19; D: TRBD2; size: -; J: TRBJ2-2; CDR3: CASSPGLAGVVDTGELFF; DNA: TGTGCCAGTAGCCCGGGACTAGCGGGAGTAGTCGACACCGGGGAGCTGTTTTTT
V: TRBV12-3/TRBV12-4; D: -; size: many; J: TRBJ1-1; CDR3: CASSLRNRDYTEAFF; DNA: TGTGCCAGCAGTTTACGGAACAGGGACTACACTGAAGCTTTCTTT
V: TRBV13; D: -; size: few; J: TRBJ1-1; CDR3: CASSLVKGDTEAFF; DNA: TGTGCCAGCAGCTTAGTAAAGGGGGACACTGAAGCTTTCTTT
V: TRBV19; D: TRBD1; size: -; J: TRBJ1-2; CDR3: CASSPDRGLDYGYTF; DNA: TGTGCCAGTAGTCCCGACAGGGGACTTGACTATGGCTACACCTTC
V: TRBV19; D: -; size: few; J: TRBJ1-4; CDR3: CASSRRHVGGEKLFF; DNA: TGTGCCAGTAGTAGGAGACACGTTGGCGGTGAAAAACTGTTTTTT
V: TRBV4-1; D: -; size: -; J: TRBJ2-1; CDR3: CASSQDPSWGENEQFF; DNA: TGCGCCAGCAGCCAAGATCCTAGCTGGGGTGAGAATGAGCAGTTCTTC
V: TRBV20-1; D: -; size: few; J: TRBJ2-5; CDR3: CSARTGTPSWGAAVETQYF; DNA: TGCAGTGCGCGAACAGGGACACCCTCTTGGGGAGCGGCCGTGGAGACCCAGTACTTC
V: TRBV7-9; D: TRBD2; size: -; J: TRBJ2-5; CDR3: CASSLSSGGLGETQYF; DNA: TGTGCCAGCAGCTTAAGTAGCGGGGGCCTGGGAGAGACCCAGTACTTC
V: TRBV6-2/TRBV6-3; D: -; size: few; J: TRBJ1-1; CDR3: CASSYSFGSRNTEAFF; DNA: TGTGCCAGCAGTTACTCTTTTGGCAGCCGGAACACTGAAGCTTTCTTT
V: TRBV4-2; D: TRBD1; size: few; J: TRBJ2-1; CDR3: CASSQWTGTNEQFF; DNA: TGTGCCAGCAGCCAATGGACAGGGACGAATGAGCAGTTCTTC
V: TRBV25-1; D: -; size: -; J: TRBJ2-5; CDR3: CASSESAPGQETQYF; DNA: TGTGCCAGCAGTGAATCCGCACCAGGACAAGAGACCCAGTACTTC
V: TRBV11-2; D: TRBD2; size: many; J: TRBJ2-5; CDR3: CASSAGLAEETQYF; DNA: TGTGCCAGCAGCGCGGGACTAGCGGAAGAGACCCAGTACTTC
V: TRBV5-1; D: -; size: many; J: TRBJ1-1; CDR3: CASSLLQGNTEAFF; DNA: TGCGCCAGCAGCTTGCTACAGGGGAACACTGAAGCTTTCTTT
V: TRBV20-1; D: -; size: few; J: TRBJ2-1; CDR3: CSARVRTYNEQFF; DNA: TGCAGTGCTAGAGTAAGGACCTACAATGAGCAGTTCTTC
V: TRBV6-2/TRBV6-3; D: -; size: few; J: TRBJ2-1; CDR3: CASSYGVEYNEQFF; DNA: TGTGCCAGCAGTTATGGGGTCGAGTACAATGAGCAGTTCTTC